The 23 T cell receptor beta chains reported below all come from one sample, sequenced in a study of blood T cell repertoires in COVID-19. The protocol was immunoSEQ multiplex PCR, while the TCRdb copy is restricted to in-frame clones and leaves out a portion. The data hold roughly 100,000 clones, with about 87% observed a single time. Sequenced material: peripheral blood. Receptor source: a man aged 45-60 years with acute or convalescent COVID-19.

The CDR3 DNA reads as TGTGCCAGCAGTGAAGCGGCGGGTGTAGGTCACCTATCCTACGAGCAGTACTTC. It is translated as CASSEAAGVGHLSYEQYF. The chain carries TRBV6-1 and TRBJ2-7, with D possibly being TRBD2 (5 bases). Trimming removed 0 bases at V and 1 base at J, with 19 bases between. This CDR3 contains 18 residues. The germline V gene encodes CDR1 MNHNS and CDR2 SASEGT.

This clone was recorded a few times. This CDR3 is CASSRAGVPDTQYF. The CDR3 bases are TGTGCCAGCAGTAGGGCGGGAGTCCCAGATACGCAGTATTTT. The V and J genes are TRBV6-5 and TRBJ2-3, with 7 bases lining up with TRBD2. With V trimmed by 5 bases and J by 4 bases, 6 bases remained unmatched. The length of the CDR3 is 14 residues. Germline V gene sequence: CDR1 MNHEY, CDR2 SVGAGI.

The gene calls are TRBV5-6 and TRBJ2-1; 7 bases line up with TRBD1. V lost 0 bases and J lost 3; bases outside the gene matches: 15. Germline V gene data show CDR1 as SGHDT and CDR2 as YYEEEE. The CDR3 runs to 19 residues. CDR3 sequence reads: CASSLDRGPRGSIYNEQFF. In nucleotides, the CDR3 is TGTGCCAGCAGCTTGGATAGGGGGCCGAGAGGGTCGATCTACAATGAGCAGTTCTTC.

The genes are TRBV2 and TRBJ2-7; 7 nucleotides align to TRBD1. This CDR3 is built from 14 residues. The junction had 11 bases not matched to a gene; V was cut back by 7 bases and J by 5 bases. Germline V gene sequence: CDR1 SNHLY, CDR2 FYNNEI. CDR3 protein: CASNTQGKAHEQYF. The CDR3 nucleotides are TGTGCCAGCAACACACAGGGGAAGGCCCACGAGCAGTACTTC.

This chain links TRBV5-4 with TRBJ2-2; 8 bases are a match to TRBD1. The CDR3 loop spans 15 amino acids. V lost 5 bases and J lost 6; bases outside the gene matches: 9. CDR1 is SGHNT, CDR2 YYREEE, per germline (reference sequence). CDR3 residues: CASRPGQGAAGELFF. DNA of the CDR3: TGTGCCAGCAGACCAGGACAGGGCGCCGCCGGGGAGCTGTTTTTT.

CDR3 amino acids: CASSEGTGWGTNEKLFF. The CDR3, as DNA: TGTGCCAGCAGCGAAGGTACAGGGTGGGGGACTAATGAAAAACTGTTTTTT. The chain couples TRBV5-5 to TRBJ1-4; D is possibly TRBD1 (6 bases). The ends were cut back, 4 bases at V and 2 bases at J, with 18 bases in the middle. The CDR3 is made up of 17 amino acids. Germline-derived CDR1 and CDR2 are SGHKS and YYEKEE (reference sequence). The entire variable domain, with the rest obtained from reference TRBV5-5 and TRBJ1-4, is as follows: DAGVTQSPTHLIKTRGQQVTLRCSPISGHKSVSWYQQVLGQGPQFIFQYYEKEERGRGNFPDRFSARQFPNYSSELNVNALLLGDSALYLCASSEGTGWGTNEKLFFGSGTQLSVL.

The chain recombines TRBV12-3 or TRBV12-4 with TRBJ1-5; 7 bases align to TRBD1. V shed 8 bases, J shed 4 bases, and the junction held 5 bases outside the gene matches. CDR3 length equals 13 residues. The CDR3 DNA reads TGTGCCAGCCTCCAGACAGGGAATCAGCCCCAGCATTTT. Its translation: CASLQTGNQPQHF.

The chain employs TRBV3-1 (or the pseudogene TRBV3-2) and TRBJ2-7; possible D gene TRBD2, 6 bases. Germline loops: CDR1 LGHDT, CDR2 YNNKEL (reference sequence). There are 15 residues in the CDR3. V lost 3 bases and J lost 1, with 13 bases in between. The CDR3 region has the DNA TGTGCCAGCAGCCACGTCGGGGGAAAATCCTACGAGCAGTACTTC. It translates to CASSHVGGKSYEQYF.

The chain is built from TRBV12-2 and TRBJ2-7; no check of the table's D call, TRBD1, against the DNA was made. TRBV12-2 is an annotated pseudogene. This CDR3 has 17 residues. CDR3 loop: CASRLVIRDRDSYEQYF. The CDR3 DNA follows: TGTGCAAGTCGCTTAGTAATCCGGGACAGGGACTCCTACGAGCAGTACTTC.

V is TRBV3-1 (or the pseudogene TRBV3-2) and J is TRBJ2-1; D is possibly TRBD2 (6 bases). The germline V gene has CDR1 LGHDT and CDR2 YNNKEL (reference sequence). V lost 0 bases and J 7 bases, leaving 16 bases between the germline ends. The CDR3 totals 16 residues. CDR3 coding DNA: TGTGCCAGCAGCCAAGATGGGGGGAGAGGAAGAAATGAGCAGTTCTTC. This codes for CASSQDGGRGRNEQFF.

This chain links TRBV14 with TRBJ2-1, with 15 bases identical to TRBD2. This CDR3 region has 20 residues. V lost 3 bases, J lost 9 bases, and 18 bases stayed unmatched. CDR1 SGHDN and CDR2 FVKESK come from the germline V gene. CDR3 loop: CASSQGGLAGGPSNWGEQFF. The CDR3 DNA reads as TGTGCCAGCAGCCAGGGAGGACTAGCGGGAGGGCCAAGTAATTGGGGTGAGCAGTTCTTC.

Here the CDR3 reads CASSPQRGSGRDDEQYF. The CDR3, as DNA: TGTGCCAGCTCACCACAACGGGGGTCCGGTCGGGACGACGAGCAGTACTTC. The chain joins TRBV18 to TRBJ2-7; maybe TRBD2 (6 bases). The V and J ends lost 1 base and 5 bases respectively, with 21 bases between them. Germline V gene lookup returns CDR1 KGHSH and CDR2 LQKENI. The CDR3 sequence is 17 residues long.

CDR3 in amino acids: CAWKGTPRGNTEAFF. The CDR3 DNA reads TGTGCCTGGAAGGGGACACCGAGGGGTAACACTGAAGCTTTCTTT. The chain couples TRBV30 to TRBJ1-1; TRBD1 might be the D (6 bases). The germline gives CDR1 GTSNPN, CDR2 SVGIG (reference sequence). The CDR3 loop spans 15 amino acids. The V end lost 4 bases, the J end lost 2 bases, and 17 bases lay between the germline ends.

The J gene is TRBJ2-1, the V gene TRBV4-1; 12 bases fit TRBD2. Per the germline V gene, CDR1 is MGHRA and CDR2 is YSYEKL. CDR3 length: 15 residues. The V gene end was trimmed by 4 bases and the J gene end by 6 bases; junction bases not matched to a gene: 4. The CDR3 nucleotides are TGCGCCAGCAGCCCTCTAGCGGGAGGGCTCAATGAGCAGTTCTTC. Translating gives CASSPLAGGLNEQFF.

CDR3 loop: CASMVGVVDEQFF. CDR3 DNA: TGTGCCAGCATGGTGGGAGTAGTAGATGAGCAGTTCTTC. V usage is TRBV6-6 and J usage is TRBJ2-1, with D maybe TRBD2 (5 bases). This CDR3 is built from 13 residues. The germline gives CDR1 MNHNY, CDR2 SVGAGI (reference sequence). Trimming pared 7 bases from V and 8 bases from J, leaving 15 bases between.

This clone has just one count. The chain employs TRBV7-9 and TRBJ2-7, with 9 positions matching TRBD1. Germline V gene lookup returns CDR1 SEHNR and CDR2 FQNEAQ (reference sequence). The length of the CDR3 is 13 residues. V trimming: 3 bases; J trimming: 6 bases; junction bases outside the gene matches: 3. The CDR3 sequence is CASSFGQGREQYF. The CDR3 DNA reads TGTGCCAGCAGCTTCGGACAGGGGCGCGAGCAGTACTTC.

J is TRBJ2-3 and V is TRBV2; D gene uncertain. In germline, CDR1 is SNHLY, CDR2 FYNNEI. Trimming stripped 3 bases from V and 1 base from J, with 11 bases between. The CDR3 covers 15 residues. The DNA of the CDR3 is TGTGCCAGCAGTGAGGCAAACTACGGCACAGATACGCAGTATTTT. Protein: CASSEANYGTDTQYF.

The chain joins TRBV24-1 to TRBJ2-3; 9 nucleotides agree with TRBD2. The germline V gene encodes CDR1 KGHDR and CDR2 SFDVKD. The junction had 4 bases not matched to a gene; V was cut back by 6 bases and J by 1 base. This CDR3 is 15 amino acids long. CDR3 bases: TGTGCCACCAGTTTAGCGGGAGAACGCACAGATACGCAGTATTTT. This codes for CATSLAGERTDTQYF.

The rearrangement joins TRBV28 to TRBJ2-1; 7 bases are shared with TRBD2. Per the germline V gene, CDR1 is MDHEN and CDR2 is SYDVKM. The V segment lost 10 bases and the J segment 4 bases; nucleotides outside the gene matches: 10. This CDR3 is 14 amino acids long. The CDR3 DNA reads as TGTGCCACCATAGGGAGCGGGAATTACAATGAGCAGTTCTTC. Protein sequence: CATIGSGNYNEQFF.

This chain joins TRBV28 and TRBJ2-6; 8 bases line up with TRBD2. The CDR3 consists of 21 residues. Losses at the gene ends were 4 bases for V and 0 bases for J; bases not matched to a gene: 17. Per germline, CDR1 MDHEN and CDR2 SYDVKM. The CDR3 DNA sequence: TGTGCCAGCAGTTCAGTCGTAGCGGGATTGATTGAAATCTCTGGGGCCAACGTCCTGACTTTC. Translating gives CASSSVVAGLIEISGANVLTF.

This clone was seen a handful of times. The rearrangement uses TRBV10-3 and TRBJ2-7, with D possibly being TRBD2 (6 bases). Trimming removed 10 bases at V and 3 bases at J, with 19 bases between. Germline V gene lookup returns CDR1 ENHRY and CDR2 SYGVKD. The length of the CDR3 is 14 residues. The CDR3 loop is CATLPSGPIYEQYF. The CDR3 nucleotides read TGTGCCACTCTCCCAAGCGGGCCTATCTACGAGCAGTACTTC.

The chain recombines TRBV20-1 with TRBJ2-3, with D uncertain. The CDR3 has 11 residues. CDR1 and CDR2 from the germline V gene are DFQATT and SNEGSKA (reference sequence). V was clipped by 5 bases and J by 11 bases, with 14 bases between them. This CDR3 is CSAVQKSWQYF. The CDR3 nucleotides read TGCAGTGCTGTTCAGAAAAGTTGGCAGTATTTT.

This chain joins TRBV28 and TRBJ2-7, with 7 bases aligning to TRBD2. CDR1 and CDR2 from the germline V gene are MDHEN and SYDVKM. V shed 1 base and J 7 bases; nucleotides not matched to a gene: 10. The CDR3 is 15 amino acids. The CDR3 sequence is CASSLSGTILGEQYF. The CDR3 DNA is TGTGCCAGCAGTTTATCTGGGACTATCCTGGGGGAGCAGTACTTC. Complete variable domain (other parts from reference TRBV28 and TRBJ2-7): DVKVTQSSRYLVKRTGEKVFLECVQDMDHENMFWYRQDPGLGLRLIYFSYDVKMKEKGDIPEGYSVSREKKERFSLILESASTNQTSMYLCASSLSGTILGEQYFGPGTRLTVT.